The 3 T cell receptor beta chains listed next were all sequenced from one sample in a study of cytomegalovirus exposure and HLA in healthy donors. Some clones are missing from TCRdb's copy, which holds only in-frame ones; the method was immunoSEQ multiplex PCR. Of over 150,000 clones listed, 86% are singletons. Input material: PBMCs. The receptors shown here come from a man aged 18 to 30 in good health and CMV-seropositive.

V is TRBV7-2 and J is TRBJ2-1, with 15 bases aligning to TRBD2. The length of the CDR3 is 16 residues. From germline, CDR1 is SGHTA and CDR2 FQGNSA. V gave up 5 bases and J gave up 9 bases; unmatched junction bases: 8. The CDR3 protein is CASSPRGLAGGGEQFF. DNA of the CDR3: TGTGCCAGCAGCCCTCGGGGACTAGCGGGAGGAGGTGAGCAGTTCTTC.

The chain couples TRBV15 to TRBJ2-2, with 7 bases matching TRBD1. The ends lost 6 bases at V and 5 bases at J; junction bases unmatched: 9. CDR1 and CDR2 from the germline V gene are LNHNV and YYDKDF (reference sequence). CDR3 length equals 15 residues. Written as DNA, the CDR3 is TGTGCCACCAGTAAACAGGGGTTCGGGACCGGGGAGCTGTTTTTT. As protein: CATSKQGFGTGELFF.

The V gene is TRBV7-2, the J gene TRBJ2-7; TRBD2 aligns across 14 bases. Germline V gives CDR1 SGHTA, CDR2 FQGNSA. The trim removed 1 base at V and 3 bases at J, leaving 2 bases unmatched. The CDR3 sequence is 16 residues long. CDR3 region: CASSLEGTSGSYEQYF. CDR3 DNA: TGTGCCAGCAGCTTAGAAGGGACTAGCGGGAGCTACGAGCAGTACTTC.